What follows are 18 T cell receptor beta chains derived from one specimen sequenced in a study of monozygotic twins with inflammatory bowel disease. Following a re-call of the 5' RACE reads, TCRdb has one entry per CDR3 protein and lacks DNA. The repertoire table contains over 110,000 distinct CDR3 sequences. The sample taken for sequencing was blood. The receptors stem from a human donor with ulcerative colitis or Crohn's disease, or a healthy co-twin of an affected twin (not recorded which).

V is TRBV27 and J is TRBJ1-2; TCRdb picks TRBD1, but there is no DNA to check that call. In germline, CDR1 is MNHEY, CDR2 SMNVEV (reference sequence). This CDR3 has 13 amino acids. CDR3 sequence: CASSLWGDYGYTF.

The CDR3 sequence is CASSRRQGTYPNQPQHF. The J gene is TRBJ1-5, the V gene TRBV6-2 or TRBV6-3; lacking DNA, the TRBD1 call made by TCRdb goes unchecked. Germline V gene data show CDR1 as MNHEY and CDR2 as SVGEGT. The CDR3 is 17 amino acids.

The chain links TRBV28 to TRBJ1-1; TCRdb reports TRBD1, a call that lacks DNA to check it against. This CDR3 comprises 12 residues. CDR1 is MDHEN and CDR2 is SYDVKM in the germline V gene. The CDR3 protein is CASSLRVTEAFF.

The rearrangement links TRBV29-1 to TRBJ2-2; TCRdb lists TRBD1, though no DNA is available to test this call. The CDR3 loop spans 13 amino acids. The germline gives CDR1 SQVTM, CDR2 ANQGSEA. CDR3 residues: CSGGRGLAGELFF.

The chain couples TRBV5-5 to TRBJ2-3; the D call from TCRdb, TRBD2, cannot be confirmed without DNA. This CDR3 comprises 14 residues. Germline CDR1 is SGHKS and CDR2 is YYEKEE (reference sequence). The CDR3 region is CASSPGTHQYGIYF.

The chain employs TRBV6-2 or TRBV6-3 and TRBJ1-6. This CDR3 contains 15 residues. Per the germline V gene, CDR1 is MNHEY and CDR2 is SVGEGT. CDR3 sequence reads: CASSKRASPDSPLHF.

The gene calls are TRBV5-1 and TRBJ2-3; TCRdb picks TRBD2, but there is no DNA to check that call. There are 18 residues in the CDR3. The germline CDR1 and CDR2 sequences are SGHRS and YFSETQ. CDR3: CASSLLYGHTLPTDTQYF.

This chain connects TRBV2 to TRBJ2-3; the TCRdb D gene call, TRBD2, has no DNA to confirm it. Germline values: CDR1 SNHLY, CDR2 FYNNEI. The CDR3 consists of 19 residues. This chain's CDR3 is CASRAGLGRGPEQTDTQYF.

The gene calls are TRBV24-1 and TRBJ2-2; absent DNA, TCRdb's TRBD2 call cannot be checked. Germline lookup yields CDR1 KGHDR and CDR2 SFDVKD. The CDR3 is made up of 15 amino acids. The CDR3: CATSDPQSPTGELFF.

This sequence joins TRBV5-1 and TRBJ2-2; TCRdb's assignment of TRBD1 cannot be checked, as there is no DNA. CDR1 and CDR2 (germline): SGHRS, YFSETQ. This CDR3 is 15 amino acids long. CDR3 residues: CASSMDRVASGELFF.

This chain connects TRBV7-8 to TRBJ2-7; TCRdb's D call of TRBD2 is untestable without DNA. Germline CDR1 SGHVS, CDR2 FQNEAQ. This CDR3 is 17 amino acids long. This chain's CDR3 is CASSSNPAGGSSYEQYF.

This chain connects TRBV7-2 to TRBJ2-3; TCRdb lists TRBD1, though no DNA is available to test this call. The CDR3 length is 15 residues. Germline V gives CDR1 SGHTA, CDR2 FQGNSA. CDR3 residues: CASSLRTGVRDTQYF.

The chain couples TRBV27 to TRBJ1-5; with no DNA, the TCRdb D assignment of TRBD1 cannot be verified. The germline CDR1 and CDR2 sequences are MNHEY and SMNVEV (reference sequence). This CDR3 spans 16 amino acids. CDR3 residues: CASSSQGQGHNQPQHF.

This chain uses TRBV10-3 with TRBJ2-7; without DNA, the TCRdb call of TRBD1 cannot be checked. Germline V gene lookup returns CDR1 ENHRY and CDR2 SYGVKD. CDR3 size: 14 residues. The CDR3 reads CAIKGQGVSYEQYF.

This rearrangement joins TRBV29-1 to TRBJ2-3; TCRdb proposes TRBD2, but this gene call is untestable without DNA. CDR1 SQVTM and CDR2 ANQGSEA come from the germline V gene. The CDR3 spans 14 residues. CDR3 sequence reads: CSVEDSGGADTQYF.

This rearrangement joins TRBV20-1 to TRBJ2-7; checking the TCRdb D call of TRBD1 is not possible without DNA. The CDR3 contains 12 residues. CDR1 DFQATT and CDR2 SNEGSKA come from the germline V gene (reference sequence). The CDR3 loop reads CSARLDREAQYF.

This chain connects TRBV5-4 to TRBJ2-3; as DNA is missing, the TRBD2 call by TCRdb cannot be tested. This CDR3 is 19 amino acids long. Germline assignment: CDR1 SGHNT and CDR2 YYREEE (reference sequence). The CDR3 is CASSSRGGTSGGRTDTQYF. The full variable domain, with the rest looked up from reference TRBV5-4 and TRBJ2-3, is ETGVTQSPTHLIKTRGQQVTLRCSSQSGHNTVSWYQQALGQGPQFIFQYYREEENGRGNFPPRFSGLQFPNYSSELNVNALELDDSALYLCASSSRGGTSGGRTDTQYFGPGTRLTVL.

This chain uses TRBV7-2 with TRBJ1-3. The CDR3 runs to 15 residues. CDR1 and CDR2 from the germline V gene are SGHTA and FQGNSA. This chain's CDR3 is CASSFNGLSGNTIYF.